The clone carrying this TCR beta chain was recorded many times. Antigen: not known. Trimming shortened V by 0 bases and J by 6 bases, and 11 bases separated the two germline ends. The CDR3 length is 14 residues. In germline, CDR1 is MNHEY, CDR2 SVGAGI. Time point: persistent/refractory GD, antithyroid drugs over 5 years with positive TRAb. PBMC RNA served as the TCR library source. Through Arm-PCR of CDR3 regions and iRepertoire HTBI primers, TCR beta libraries were built. TCRdb re-called the multiplex PCR reads through MiXCR, storing one row per CDR3 protein. The sample has 700,000 or so distinct CDR3 sequences; around 30% are singletons. The entry originates in a study of regulatory T cells in long-lasting Graves disease. General observations from the study: Persistent patients had more shared public clonotypes (2,741) than new patients (about 870).

The V call is TRBV6-5, the J call TRBJ1-2; the D gene is possibly TRBD1 (6 bases). The origin of this receptor is a female donor with Graves disease. This sample comprised peripheral blood mononuclear cells (PBMCs), obtained when the disease was refractory, from a patient treated with antithyroid drugs. The CDR3 spells CASSYSTGSNGYTF. CDR3 bases: TGTGCCAGCAGTTACTCTACAGGGAGTAATGGCTACACCTTC.